The present entry profiles one T cell receptor beta chain with its context. Its cognate antigen is unknown. The use of a sample-barcoded 5' primer and a J-beta primer mix characterized a second PCR of about 7 to 12 cycles. TCRdb passed the 5' RACE reads through MiXCR, listing each CDR3 protein once. The repertoire holds 350,000 to 450,000 distinct CDR3 sequences, with 52% as singletons. These data belong to a study of blood T cells in healthy people across ages. Study-wide background: Researchers report that template switching captured about one barcoded beta molecule per two T cells. Overall study findings and caveats: Both naive CD4+ cell counts and diversity were greater in long-lived donors than in aged donors.

Germline V gives CDR1 SGHTA, CDR2 FQGNSA. The length of the CDR3 is 14 residues. Trimming left V 4 bases short and J 2 bases short, with 11 bases between. The source is a man between 60 and 75 years old in good health. The sequenced material came from blood. This chain links TRBV7-2 with TRBJ2-5; D is unresolved. Written as DNA, the CDR3 is TGTGCCAGCAGCTGGAGAGCGAGGCAAGAGACCCAGTACTTC. Its protein product is CASSWRARQETQYF.